The 30 T cell receptor beta chains in this list originate from one sample, sequenced in a study of T cell clonality in common variable immunodeficiency. Repertoires were generated with immunoSEQ multiplex PCR, while TCRdb's copy carries only in-frame clones and drops some. The repertoire has tens of thousands of clones, none seen only once; the ten largest take about 13%. Sequencing input: peripheral blood mononuclear cells. The receptors come from a person aged 18 to 70 in good health.

This clone was counted only a few times. The CDR3 here is CAWGTKRAPQHF. The CDR3 bases that were read are TGTGCCTGGGGGACTAAGCGGGCGCCC. The chain joins TRBV30 to TRBJ1-5; D is possibly TRBD1 (5 bases). The missing CDR3 end, 3 residues past where the read stops, is filled in from the germline J gene. Trimming stripped 5 bases from V and 9 bases from J, with 14 bases between. This CDR3 region has 12 residues. Germline CDR1 is GTSNPN and CDR2 is SVGIG (reference sequence).

This clone was seen ten or more times. The CDR3 end falls 3 residues outside the read, so it is completed with the germline J gene. The rearrangement links TRBV7-2 to TRBJ2-7; TRBD2 agrees at 8 bases. V was pared by 5 bases and J by 3 bases, with 3 bases of the junction left unmatched. The CDR3 is 13 amino acids. Germline V gene lookup returns CDR1 SGHTA and CDR2 FQGNSA. CDR3 region: CASSPAGGYEQYF. The CDR3 DNA, read in part, is TGTGCCAGCAGCCCTGCGGGGGGCTACGAG.

At least ten counts were recorded for this clone. The read halts 3 residues ahead of the CDR3 end, with the missing end drawn from the germline J gene. The gene calls are TRBV5-1 and TRBJ2-3, with 7 bases that match TRBD1. Trimming took 0 bases from V and 5 from J; bases not matched to a gene: 6. The CDR3 consists of 15 residues. Per the germline V gene, CDR1 is SGHRS and CDR2 is YFSETQ. CDR3 in amino acids: CASSLEGASLDTQYF. The CDR3 DNA, read in part, is TGCGCCAGCAGCTTGGAGGGGGCCAGTTTAGATACG.

This clone has at least ten counts. The sequence runs out 3 residues before the end of the CDR3; the remainder is reconstructed from the germline J gene. The rearrangement uses TRBV20-1 and TRBJ2-3, with TRBD1 identical over 8 bases. CDR3 length: 14 residues. The germline gives CDR1 DFQATT, CDR2 SNEGSKA (reference sequence). The V and J ends lost 3 bases and 1 base, in that order; junction bases with no gene match: 3. The CDR3 spells CSASRTGRTDTQYF. CDR3 bases read: TGCAGTGCTAGTAGGACAGGGCGCACAGATACG.

This clone showed up many times. The read halts 3 residues ahead of the CDR3 end, with the missing end drawn from the germline J gene. The V gene is TRBV14, the J gene TRBJ2-1, with 14 nucleotides matching TRBD2. Germline values: CDR1 SGHDN, CDR2 FVKESK. V was pared by 4 bases and J by 6 bases, with 2 bases of the junction left unmatched. There are 15 residues in the CDR3. The covered CDR3 bases are TGTGCCAGCAGCCCGGGACTAGCGGGGGTCAATGAG. Translated, it gives CASSPGLAGVNE. The entire CDR3 protein reads CASSPGLAGVNEQFF.

There are many counts of this clone. Read sequence stops 3 residues before the CDR3 end, and the germline J gene provides the missing end. The chain carries TRBV20-1 and TRBJ2-7; a possible D gene is TRBD1 (6 bases). The CDR3 runs 12 residues. Trimming shortened V by 0 bases and J by 4 bases, and 7 bases separated the two germline ends. Germline V gene sequence: CDR1 DFQATT, CDR2 SNEGSKA (reference sequence). This CDR3 is CSARETGYEQYF. The CDR3 bases that were read are TGCAGTGCTAGAGAAACAGGGTACGAG.

This clone occurred many times. The CDR3 protein is CASSTGGRAFTQPQHF. CDR3 DNA (partial): TGTGCCAGTAGTACCGGGGGTAGGGCCTTCACTCAGCCC. The chain employs TRBV19 and TRBJ1-5; D possibly corresponds to TRBD1 (5 bases). The read terminates 3 residues before the CDR3 end, so the remaining end is supplied by the germline J gene. The ends were cut back, 4 bases at V and 6 bases at J, with 19 bases in the middle. Germline V gene sequence: CDR1 LNHDA, CDR2 SQIVND (reference sequence). The length of the CDR3 is 16 residues.

This clone was detected ten times or more. The CDR3 extends 3 residues past the end of the read, so its final part is completed from the germline J gene. The chain carries TRBV20-1 and TRBJ1-2; TRBD1 agrees at 7 bases. Germline V gives CDR1 DFQATT, CDR2 SNEGSKA (reference sequence). The trim removed 6 bases at V and 6 bases at J, leaving 7 bases unmatched. The CDR3 is 12 amino acids. CDR3 loop: CSATGTVDGYTF. The part of the CDR3 DNA that was read is TGCAGTGCAACCGGGACAGTCGATGGC.

This clone was observed at least ten times. Incomplete CDR3 DNA: TGCGCCAGCAGCTTGTGGGACAGGGTAAAAAACATT. Translation: CASSLWDRVKNI. The entire CDR3 protein reads CASSLWDRVKNIQYF. The chain carries TRBV5-1 and TRBJ2-4, with 9 bases lining up with TRBD1. The CDR3 goes on 3 residues after the read ends, and that part is filled in from the germline J gene. V gave up 1 base and J gave up 4 bases; unmatched junction bases: 3. Per germline, CDR1 SGHRS and CDR2 YFSETQ. This CDR3 contains 15 residues.

This clone was detected many times. The observed sequence ends 3 residues before the CDR3 terminus, with the missing tail filled in from the germline J gene. V and J are TRBV5-1 and TRBJ1-1; 8 bases map to TRBD1. With V trimmed by 5 bases and J by 2 bases, 8 bases remained unmatched. Germline CDR1 is SGHRS and CDR2 is YFSETQ. CDR3 size: 15 residues. The CDR3 loop is CASRRGQGANTEAFF. The DNA read from the CDR3 is TGCGCCAGCAGGAGGGGTCAGGGGGCCAACACTGAA.

The sample holds many counts of this clone. The CDR3 end lies 3 residues beyond the end of the read and is filled in from the germline J gene. The chain couples TRBV5-4 to TRBJ2-4; D is perhaps TRBD1 or TRBD2 (5 bases each). Germline V gene lookup returns CDR1 SGHNT and CDR2 YYREEE (reference sequence). V was clipped by 4 bases and J by 9 bases, with 17 bases between them. CDR3 size: 14 residues. Here the CDR3 reads CASSPNRGESIQYF. The part of the CDR3 DNA that was read is TGTGCCAGCAGCCCTAATCGAGGGGAAAGCATT.

In its sample, this clone was seen many times. The read stops 3 residues short of the end of the CDR3; the missing end is completed from the germline J gene. The V gene is TRBV2, the J gene TRBJ2-1; TRBD1 agrees at 9 bases. The CDR3 totals 14 residues. CDR1 and CDR2 (germline): SNHLY, FYNNEI. CDR3 DNA, as far as it was read: TGTGTCATCAACACAGGGGGCGAGATGGGTGAG. Amino acids: CVINTGGEMGE. The full CDR3 sequence reads CVINTGGEMGEQFF.

In its sample, this clone ranks as hyperexpanded (1% or more). The read stops 3 residues short of the end of the CDR3; the missing end is completed from the germline J gene. The chain couples TRBV20-1 to TRBJ2-5; 7 nucleotides align to TRBD2. The germline V gene encodes CDR1 DFQATT and CDR2 SNEGSKA (reference sequence). V was clipped by 6 bases and J by 2 bases; unmatched bases: 3. This CDR3 spans 12 amino acids. The CDR3 bases that were read are TGCAGTGCGCAGGGAGGGCAAGAGACC. As protein: CSAQGGQET. The full CDR3 sequence reads CSAQGGQETQYF.

This clone was detected many times. The read stops 3 residues short of the end of the CDR3; the missing end is completed from the germline J gene. This chain uses TRBV19 with TRBJ1-6; TRBD1 matches 8 bases. Looked up from germline, CDR1 is LNHDA and CDR2 is SQIVND (reference sequence). This CDR3 has 15 residues. Trimming at V came to 2 bases and at J to 7 bases, leaving 4 bases not matched to a gene. This CDR3 is CASSILDRGNSPLHF. CDR3 DNA (partial): TGTGCCAGTAGTATATTAGACAGGGGAAATTCACCC.

This clone was recorded at least ten times. The CDR3 DNA, read in part, is TGTGCCAGCACGGTTCGAGATCTGGGCAATCAGCCC. Its translation: CASTVRDLGNQP. The entire CDR3 sequence reads CASTVRDLGNQPQHF. V usage is TRBV2 and J usage is TRBJ1-5; D is uncertain. The read gets to within 3 residues of the CDR3 end, and the germline J gene fills in the rest. This CDR3 region has 15 residues. Germline CDR1 SNHLY, CDR2 FYNNEI. The V and J ends lost 7 bases and 2 bases respectively, with 15 bases between them.

Many counts were recorded for this clone. Sequencing ends 3 residues short of the CDR3 end; the germline J gene provides the rest. This chain links TRBV7-6 with TRBJ2-7; 7 bases fit TRBD2. With V trimmed by 5 bases and J by 2 bases, 9 bases remained unmatched. Looked up from germline, CDR1 is SGHVS and CDR2 is FNYEAQ. This CDR3 is built from 15 residues. Here the CDR3 reads CASSLTGDYPYEQYF. The sequenced part of the CDR3 DNA is TGTGCCAGCAGCCTCACCGGGGACTATCCCTACGAG.

This clone has at least ten counts. The CDR3 extends 3 residues past the end of the read, so its final part is completed from the germline J gene. This chain joins TRBV7-8 and TRBJ2-7, with TRBD2 as a possible D gene (6 bases). Trimming removed 5 bases from V and 3 bases from J, with 11 bases in between. There are 13 residues in the CDR3. Germline loops: CDR1 SGHVS, CDR2 FQNEAQ. This CDR3 reads CASSGGWDYEQYF. The DNA read from the CDR3 is TGTGCCAGCAGCGGGGGGTGGGACTACGAG.

This clone was detected many times. The read halts 3 residues ahead of the CDR3 end, with the missing end drawn from the germline J gene. V gene TRBV6-2 or TRBV6-3 combines with J gene TRBJ1-2; D is ambiguous. Germline loops: CDR1 MNHEY, CDR2 SVGEGT. Trimming removed 4 bases at V and 5 bases at J, with 11 bases between. The CDR3 is 13 amino acids. The covered CDR3 bases are TGTGCCAGCAGTTGGGCCAGTAGTTATGGC. This encodes CASSWASSYG. The full CDR3 is CASSWASSYGYTF.

This clone was seen ten or more times. The read gets to within 3 residues of the CDR3 end, and the germline J gene fills in the rest. The rearrangement uses TRBV5-1 and TRBJ2-7, with D possibly TRBD2 on 6 matching bases. Germline CDR1 SGHRS, CDR2 YFSETQ. CDR3 length: 15 residues. The V end was cut by 0 bases, the J end by 2 bases, with 12 bases between. CDR3: CASSLVGLAPYEQYF. The sequenced CDR3 bases are TGCGCCAGCAGCTTGGTGGGACTGGCACCCTACGAG.

The sample holds a few counts of this clone. The CDR3 end is not reached by the read, which stops 3 residues before it; the germline J gene fills it in. This rearrangement joins TRBV7-9 to TRBJ1-5, with D uncertain. V lost 3 bases, J lost 4 bases, and 7 bases lay in between. The CDR3 runs to 13 residues. The germline V gene has CDR1 SEHNR and CDR2 FQNEAQ (reference sequence). CDR3 amino acids: CASSFQSNQPQHF. The CDR3 bases that were read are TGTGCCAGCAGCTTTCAGTCGAATCAGCCC.

At least ten counts were recorded for this clone. The sequence runs out 3 residues before the end of the CDR3; the remainder is reconstructed from the germline J gene. This chain joins TRBV7-2 and TRBJ1-1; D is possibly TRBD1 (6 bases). Germline V gene sequence: CDR1 SGHTA, CDR2 FQGNSA. V lost 2 bases to trimming and J lost 6 bases, with 13 bases between them. The CDR3 runs to 14 residues. The CDR3 sequence: CASSLTWTAPEAFF. The CDR3 bases that were read are TGTGCCAGCAGCTTAACCTGGACAGCCCCTGAA.

This clone was counted many times. The read stops 3 residues short of the end of the CDR3; the missing end is completed from the germline J gene. The gene calls are TRBV5-4 and TRBJ2-7, with D unresolved. This CDR3 has 15 amino acids. CDR1 and CDR2 from the germline V gene are SGHNT and YYREEE (reference sequence). Trimming took off 3 bases at V and 1 base at J, with 14 bases between the two ends. CDR3 region: CASSSDTTPSYEQYF. CDR3 DNA (partial): TGTGCCAGCAGCTCCGACACCACACCATCCTACGAG.

This clone was detected many times. Coverage ceases 3 residues before the CDR3 finishes, and the germline J gene fills in the end. The genes are TRBV20-1 and TRBJ2-3; 9 bases are shared with TRBD1. Losses at the gene ends were 5 bases for V and 1 base for J; bases not matched to a gene: 4. CDR3 length: 14 residues. Looked up from germline, CDR1 is DFQATT and CDR2 is SNEGSKA (reference sequence). The DNA read from the CDR3 is TGCAGTGCTTCGACAGGGGGAGGCACAGATACG. Protein product: CSASTGGGTDT. The whole CDR3 reads CSASTGGGTDTQYF.

The sample holds many counts of this clone. The read finishes 3 residues shy of the CDR3 end, and the germline J gene is used to complete it. The chain employs TRBV19 and TRBJ1-5, with D possibly TRBD1 on 5 matching bases. Trimming shortened V by 8 bases and J by 2 bases, and 16 bases separated the two germline ends. CDR1 is LNHDA, CDR2 SQIVND, per germline (reference sequence). The CDR3 loop spans 15 amino acids. CDR3 residues: CASSDRDLGNQPQHF. CDR3 DNA (partial): TGTGCCAGTTCAGACAGAGACCTTGGCAATCAGCCC.

The sample holds many counts of this clone. The CDR3 end falls 3 residues outside the read, so it is completed with the germline J gene. The rearrangement uses TRBV2 and TRBJ2-7; 9 bases map to TRBD1. There are 14 residues in the CDR3. Germline lookup yields CDR1 SNHLY and CDR2 FYNNEI. Trimming took 6 bases from V and 1 from J; bases not matched to a gene: 4. The CDR3 reads CASSMDRGSYEQYF. The sequenced CDR3 bases are TGTGCCAGCAGCATGGACAGGGGATCCTACGAG.

This clone came up many times. The CDR3 end falls 3 residues outside the read, so it is completed with the germline J gene. The chain employs TRBV6-1 and TRBJ2-3, with D perhaps given as TRBD1 or TRBD2 (7 bases each). CDR1 and CDR2 (germline): MNHNS, SASEGT. The CDR3 is 15 residues long. Trimming pared 2 bases from V and 6 bases from J, leaving 15 bases between. This CDR3 reads CASSEFGEGADTQYF. The DNA read from the CDR3 is TGTGCCAGCAGTGAATTTGGGGAGGGGGCTGATACG.

Many counts were recorded for this clone. The read gets to within 3 residues of the CDR3 end, and the germline J gene fills in the rest. This sequence joins TRBV6-2 or TRBV6-3 and TRBJ2-2; D may be TRBD1 (5 bases). CDR1 and CDR2 from the germline V gene are MNHEY and SVGEGT. There are 14 residues in the CDR3. The V end was cut by 6 bases, the J end by 6 bases, with 14 bases between. CDR3 region: CASSPDSAAGELFF. The covered CDR3 bases are TGTGCCAGCAGCCCCGACAGTGCGGCCGGGGAG.

At least ten counts were recorded for this clone. The read halts 3 residues ahead of the CDR3 end, with the missing end drawn from the germline J gene. The chain uses TRBV18 and TRBJ2-5; maybe TRBD2 (6 bases). V was cut by 4 bases and J by 1 base, with 10 bases left in between. The germline V gene has CDR1 KGHSH and CDR2 LQKENI. There are 14 residues in the CDR3. CDR3 DNA, as far as it was read: TGTGCCAGCTCACTCACGGGGGTCCAAGAGACC. The encoded protein is CASSLTGVQET. The complete CDR3 protein is CASSLTGVQETQYF. The full variable domain, rest sourced from reference TRBV18 and TRBJ2-5, is NAGVMQNPRHLVRRRGQEARLRCSPMKGHSHVYWYRQLPEEGLKFMVYLQKENIIDESGMPKERFSAEFPKEGPSILRIQQVVRGDSAAYFCASSLTGVQETQYFGPGTRLLVL.

This clone was seen repeatedly, ten times or more. The CDR3 end lies 3 residues beyond the end of the read and is filled in from the germline J gene. J is TRBJ1-5 and V is TRBV5-1, with D possibly TRBD1 on 5 matching bases. V dropped 0 bases and J dropped 6 bases, with 13 bases sitting between them. The CDR3 is 15 residues long. The germline CDR1 and CDR2 sequences are SGHRS and YFSETQ. CDR3 sequence reads: CASSLGGVEGQPQHF. CDR3 DNA, as far as it was read: TGCGCCAGCAGCTTGGGAGGGGTCGAGGGTCAGCCC.

This clone has at least ten counts. The CDR3 sequence is CSARAISGNSYNEQFF. Incomplete CDR3 DNA: TGCAGTGCTAGAGCTATCAGCGGAAACTCCTACAATGAG. J is TRBJ2-1 and V is TRBV20-1; maybe TRBD2 (5 bases). The read is 3 residues too short to cover the CDR3 end, so that end is filled in from the germline J gene. From germline, CDR1 is DFQATT and CDR2 SNEGSKA (reference sequence). V was shortened by 1 base and J by 0 bases, with 13 bases between the two germline ends. The CDR3 consists of 16 residues.